These 7 T cell receptor beta chains were sequenced from one sample in a study of T-cell reconstitution after alpha-beta-depleted transplantation in children (dated by TCRdb to the mid-2010s). The intended sense of this specimen's treatment or condition label: allogeneic hematopoietic cell transplantation with graft depleted of TCRalphabeta T cells and CD19 B cells. Libraries were built with PCR. TCRdb records Illumina HiSeq 2500 as the sequencer. To normalize quantification of the TCRbeta repertoire, the TCR libraries were built with molecular barcoding that relied on unique molecular identifiers. TCRdb took the public reads, trimmed them with fastp at Q25, ran MiXCR for clone calling and kept in-frame beta chains. Merged by CDR3 protein, the rows form single entries marked with the most common genes and DNA. For this sample there are some 190,000 distinct CDR3 sequences; 11% appear just once. Of the sample, approximately 13% falls within the top ten clones.

This material consisted of PBMCs, taken before TCRalphabeta/CD19-depleted stem cell transplant. Receptors were obtained from a boy younger than 10 with acute myeloid leukemia, due to receive a stem cell transplant.

This clonotype has at least ten counts. At one of its ends the junction is not consistent with the germline gene, which may arise from a read error. The chain recombines TRBV5-1 with TRBJ2-2, with TRBD1 matching 9 bases. CDR3 size: 14 residues. Germline V gene sequence: CDR1 SGHRS, CDR2 YFSETQ. The CDR3 sequence: CASSSGQGTGELFF. DNA for the CDR3: TGTGCCAGCAGCTCGGGACAGGGTACCGGGGAGCTGTTTTTT.

This clonotype occurred many times. J is TRBJ2-1 and V is TRBV7-3; 13 nucleotides match TRBD2. After removal of 2 bases from V and 2 bases from J, the junction contained 0 bases not matched to a gene. The CDR3 is made up of 16 amino acids. Germline values: CDR1 SGHTA, CDR2 FQGTGA. In nucleotides, the CDR3 is TGTGCCAGCAGCTTAGGACTAGCGGGGGCCTACAATGAGCAGTTCTTC. It translates to CASSLGLAGAYNEQFF.

At least ten counts were recorded for this clonotype. The V gene is TRBV21-1, the J gene TRBJ1-1; the table's D call, TRBD1, has no DNA check behind it. TRBV21-1 is annotated as a pseudogene. This CDR3 has 18 residues. CDR3 residues: CASSKLCNDNRGHTEAFF. The CDR3 DNA sequence: TGTGCCAGCAGCAAGCTATGTAACGACAACAGGGGGCACACTGAAGCTTTCTTT.

This clonotype was picked up many times. The chain recombines TRBV6-5 with TRBJ2-1; the match to TRBD1 covers 9 bases. Germline values: CDR1 MNHEY, CDR2 SVGAGI. V was pared by 2 bases and J by 5 bases, with 7 bases of the junction left unmatched. CDR3 length: 16 amino acids. As DNA, the CDR3 is TGTGCCAGCAGTTACCCGGGACAGGGAGGCCACAATGAGCAGTTCTTC. It codes for CASSYPGQGGHNEQFF.

This clonotype was observed at least ten times. The chain combines TRBV7-9 with TRBJ1-1, with a tentative D call TRBD1 (5 bases). From germline, CDR1 is SEHNR and CDR2 FQNEAQ (reference sequence). The CDR3 contains 15 residues. Trimming took off 5 bases at V and 3 bases at J, with 16 bases between the two ends. Here the CDR3 DNA reads TGTGCCAGCAGCCATAGCCCGAGAGGGGACACTGAAGCTTTCTTT. Its protein product is CASSHSPRGDTEAFF.

Note on this clonotype: The junction differs from germline at one of its ends, possibly a read error. V and J are TRBV12-3 or TRBV12-4 and TRBJ2-4, with 9 bases identical to TRBD2. This CDR3 is 16 amino acids long. The CDR3 DNA reads TGTGCCAACAGTTTAGTGGCGGGAGGGCCAGGAAACATTCAGTACTTC. Its translation is CANSLVAGGPGNIQYF.

This clonotype has at least ten counts. The chain links TRBV18 to TRBJ2-1; D uncertain. In germline, CDR1 is KGHSH, CDR2 LQKENI. Trimming cost V 2 bases and J 5 bases, with 10 bases left between them. CDR3 length: 14 amino acids. CDR3 loop: CASSPMILDNEQFF. The DNA for the CDR3 is TGTGCCAGCTCACCAATGATTCTAGACAATGAGCAGTTCTTC.